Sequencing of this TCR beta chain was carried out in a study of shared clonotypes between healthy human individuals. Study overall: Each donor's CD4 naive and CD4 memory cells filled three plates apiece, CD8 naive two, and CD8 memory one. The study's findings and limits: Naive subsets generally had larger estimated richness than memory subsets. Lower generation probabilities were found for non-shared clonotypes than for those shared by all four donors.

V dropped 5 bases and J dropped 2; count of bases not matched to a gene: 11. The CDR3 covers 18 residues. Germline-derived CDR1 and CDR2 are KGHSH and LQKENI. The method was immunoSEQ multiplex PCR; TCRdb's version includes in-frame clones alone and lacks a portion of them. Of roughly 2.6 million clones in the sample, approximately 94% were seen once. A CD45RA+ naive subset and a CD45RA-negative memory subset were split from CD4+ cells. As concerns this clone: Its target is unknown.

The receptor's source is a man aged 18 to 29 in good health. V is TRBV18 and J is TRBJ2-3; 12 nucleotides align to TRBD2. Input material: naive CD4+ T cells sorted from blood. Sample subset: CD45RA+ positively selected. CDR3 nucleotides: TGTGCCAGCTCAAGCAGGACTAGCGGGACGTCCTTCACAGATACGCAGTATTTT. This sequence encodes CASSSRTSGTSFTDTQYF.